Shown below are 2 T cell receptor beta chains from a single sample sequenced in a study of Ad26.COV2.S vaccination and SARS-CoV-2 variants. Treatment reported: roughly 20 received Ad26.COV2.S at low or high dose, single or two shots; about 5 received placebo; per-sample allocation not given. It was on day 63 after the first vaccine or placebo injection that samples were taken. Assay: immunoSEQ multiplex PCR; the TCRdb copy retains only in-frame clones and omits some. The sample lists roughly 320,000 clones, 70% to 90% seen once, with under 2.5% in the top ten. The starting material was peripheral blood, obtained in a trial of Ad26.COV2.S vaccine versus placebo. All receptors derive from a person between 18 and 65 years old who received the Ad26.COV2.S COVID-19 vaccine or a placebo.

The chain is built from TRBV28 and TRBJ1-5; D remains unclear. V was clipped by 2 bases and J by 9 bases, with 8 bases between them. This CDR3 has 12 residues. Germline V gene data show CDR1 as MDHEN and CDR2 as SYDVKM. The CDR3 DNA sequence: TGTGCCAGCAGTTTACCCCCCCCGCCCCAGCATTTT. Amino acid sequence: CASSLPPPPQHF.

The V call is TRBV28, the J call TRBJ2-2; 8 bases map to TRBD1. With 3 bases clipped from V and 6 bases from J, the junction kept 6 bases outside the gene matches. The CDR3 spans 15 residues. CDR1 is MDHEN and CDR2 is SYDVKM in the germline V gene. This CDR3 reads CASSFWQGAAGELFF. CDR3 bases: TGTGCCAGCAGTTTTTGGCAGGGGGCTGCCGGGGAGCTGTTTTTT.